This TCR beta chain was sequenced during a study of blood T cells in healthy people across ages. Alongside a J-beta primer mix, a sample-barcoded 5' primer served in a second PCR lasting about 7 to 11 cycles. TCRdb reprocessed the 5' RACE reads via MiXCR and lists one record per CDR3 protein. The sample records over 600,000 distinct CDR3 sequences, roughly 56% being singletons. V shed 2 bases and J shed 4 bases, with 5 bases lying between them. Germline CDR1 SGDLS, CDR2 YYNGEE. The CDR3 has 12 amino acids. The clonotype was recovered from a man aged 35 to 55 in good health. The sequenced sample was blood. This chain joins TRBV9 and TRBJ2-3; no clear D gene. The DNA for the CDR3 is TGTGCCAGCAGCGTCAGACCAGATACGCAGTATTTT. It is translated as CASSVRPDTQYF.